These 3 T cell receptor beta chains came from one sample sequenced in a study of breast tumors, draining lymph nodes, adjacent tissues. TCRdb re-called the multiplex PCR reads with MiXCR, one entry per CDR3 protein. The data show some 230,000 distinct CDR3 sequences, 30% to 35% seen once. Breast cancer patients provided tissue from their axillary draining lymph nodes. The sequenced sample was axillary lymph node tissue. These receptors all stem from a female donor with breast cancer. Some clones in this sample may be carry-over from other donors' samples.

V usage is TRBV9 and J usage is TRBJ1-2; 10 nucleotides line up with TRBD1. CDR3 length: 17 amino acids. V lost 3 bases, J lost 1 base, and 9 bases stayed unmatched. In germline, CDR1 is SGDLS, CDR2 YYNGEE. As DNA, the CDR3 is TGTGCCAGCAGCGCCCAGACAGGGGGCGCGGGTAACTATGGCTACACCTTC. It encodes CASSAQTGGAGNYGYTF.

The rearrangement uses TRBV29-1 and TRBJ2-7; perhaps D is TRBD1 or TRBD2 (6 bases each). Trimming left V 1 base short and J 5 bases short, with 12 bases between. The CDR3 spans 13 residues. Per the germline V gene, CDR1 is SQVTM and CDR2 is ANQGSEA. The CDR3 sequence is CSVEVGGGDEQYF. The DNA for the CDR3 is TGCAGCGTTGAAGTTGGGGGCGGGGACGAGCAGTACTTC.

This clonotype was seen ten or more times. The rearrangement links TRBV25-1 to TRBJ1-4; TRBD1 matches 7 bases. V was pared by 3 bases and J by 7 bases, with 11 bases of the junction left unmatched. Germline-derived CDR1 and CDR2 are MGHDK and SYGVNS. CDR3 length: 16 residues. CDR3: CASSEEGALDGEKLFF. The CDR3, as DNA: TGTGCCAGCAGTGAGGAGGGGGCGTTGGACGGTGAAAAACTGTTTTTT.